Below are 8 T cell receptor beta chains sequenced from a single sample in a study of siplizumab effects on memory and regulatory T cells. TCRdb's table, derived via immunoSEQ multiplex PCR, lists solely in-frame clones and lacks some. Among about 72,000 clones listed, 91% were seen once. Sequenced input: CD8+ T cells sorted from blood. The receptors derive from a human donor in good health.

V is TRBV10-3 and J is TRBJ1-2; D is unresolved. Germline V CDR1 and CDR2: ENHRY, SYGVKD. CDR3 size: 15 residues. The germline V and J ends were trimmed by 6 bases and 4 bases, with 18 bases remaining between them. CDR3 nucleotides: TGTGCCATCAGGAAGTACTTTGGAAGAACCTATGGCTACACCTTC. Its translation is CAIRKYFGRTYGYTF.

The CDR3: CASSSLGTNEKLFF. Written as DNA, the CDR3 is TGCGCCAGCAGTTCCCTCGGGACTAATGAAAAACTGTTTTTT. This chain connects TRBV5-1 to TRBJ1-4; D is undetermined. Germline V CDR1 and CDR2: SGHRS, YFSETQ. The CDR3 extends over 14 amino acids. V lost 5 bases and J 2 bases, leaving 10 bases between the germline ends.

The rearrangement links TRBV6-6 to TRBJ1-6, with D unclear. The CDR3 contains 14 residues. With 8 bases removed from V and 2 bases from J, the gap between germline ends came to 10 bases. The germline CDR1 and CDR2 sequences are MNHNY and SVGAGI (reference sequence). The CDR3 here is CASRAGTYNSPLHF. Written as DNA, the CDR3 is TGTGCCAGCCGTGCCGGGACCTATAATTCACCCCTCCACTTT.

J is TRBJ1-1 and V is TRBV5-1; 7 positions agree with TRBD1. Germline V gives CDR1 SGHRS, CDR2 YFSETQ. The V gene end was trimmed by 0 bases and the J gene end by 8 bases; junction bases not matched to a gene: 10. The length of the CDR3 is 15 residues. DNA for the CDR3: TGCGCCAGCAGCTTGGTTTTAGAGGGGGCTCCGGAAGCTTTCTTT. It translates to CASSLVLEGAPEAFF. Combining the CDR3 with reference TRBV5-1 and TRBJ1-1 gives the whole variable domain KAGVTQTPRYLIKTRGQQVTLSCSPISGHRSVSWYQQTPGQGLQFLFEYFSETQRNKGNFPGRFSGRQFSNSRSEMNVSTLELGDSALYLCASSLVLEGAPEAFFGQGTRLTVV.

Here the CDR3 DNA reads TGTGCCAGCAGTCCCGACAGGTGGCAATATAGCAATCAGCCCCAGCATTTT. This sequence encodes CASSPDRWQYSNQPQHF. The chain employs TRBV7-2 and TRBJ1-5, with D perhaps TRBD1 (6 bases). Trimming pared 6 bases from V and 0 bases from J, leaving 18 bases between. CDR3 size: 17 residues. CDR1 and CDR2 from the germline V gene are SGHTA and FQGNSA. Drawing the rest from reference TRBV7-2 and TRBJ1-5, the complete variable domain is GAGVSQSPSNKVTEKGKDVELRCDPISGHTALYWYRQSLGQGLEFLIYFQGNSAPDKSGLPSDRFSAERTGGSVSTLTIQRTQQEDSAVYLCASSPDRWQYSNQPQHFGDGTRLSIL.

This rearrangement joins TRBV5-6 to TRBJ2-7; 9 nucleotides line up with TRBD1. CDR1 and CDR2 (germline): SGHDT, YYEEEE. With V trimmed by 2 bases and J by 3 bases, 3 bases remained unmatched. The CDR3 is made up of 14 amino acids. The CDR3 DNA follows: TGTGCCAGCAGCTTAGCGGGACAGGGCTACGAGCAGTACTTC. Amino acid sequence: CASSLAGQGYEQYF.

The V call is TRBV2, the J call TRBJ2-1; 7 nucleotides line up with TRBD1. This CDR3 comprises 15 residues. Germline V gene sequence: CDR1 SNHLY, CDR2 FYNNEI. The trim removed 7 bases at V and 4 bases at J, leaving 10 bases unmatched. In nucleotides, the CDR3 is TGTGCCAGCAATGGGGAACAGGGGATATACAATGAGCAGTTCTTC. Residues: CASNGEQGIYNEQFF.

This clone appeared a single time. The chain carries TRBV5-1 and TRBJ2-7; 10 bases line up with TRBD1. CDR1 and CDR2 (germline): SGHRS, YFSETQ. This CDR3 comprises 15 residues. V gave up 0 bases and J gave up 5 bases; unmatched junction bases: 5. The chain's CDR3 is CASSLGQGAAHEQYF. The DNA for the CDR3 is TGCGCCAGCAGCTTGGGACAGGGGGCGGCCCACGAGCAGTACTTC. The entire variable domain, with the rest obtained from reference TRBV5-1 and TRBJ2-7, is as follows: KAGVTQTPRYLIKTRGQQVTLSCSPISGHRSVSWYQQTPGQGLQFLFEYFSETQRNKGNFPGRFSGRQFSNSRSEMNVSTLELGDSALYLCASSLGQGAAHEQYFGPGTRLTVT.